The 19 T cell receptor beta chains listed next were all sequenced from one sample in a study of control samples from healthy donors and cancer patients. Sequencing was performed with immunoSEQ multiplex PCR; in TCRdb, only in-frame clones are kept and a portion is missing. The table shows roughly 14,000 clones, with over 80% occurring only once. The material sequenced was PBMCs. These receptor sequences come from an older woman with colorectal cancer.

The chain employs TRBV7-2 and TRBJ1-1; D is ambiguous. The germline V gene encodes CDR1 SGHTA and CDR2 FQGNSA. The V and J ends lost 1 base and 3 bases respectively, with 9 bases between them. This CDR3 spans 14 amino acids. CDR3 residues: CASSLGSGYTEAFF. CDR3 sequence (DNA): TGTGCCAGCAGCTTAGGCAGCGGGTACACTGAAGCTTTCTTT.

The V and J genes are TRBV11-2 and TRBJ1-4; D call uncertain. The CDR3 runs to 15 residues. Germline loops: CDR1 SGHAT, CDR2 FQNNGV. The germline V and J ends were trimmed by 0 bases and 8 bases, with 13 bases remaining between them. CDR3: CASSLDTGRSEKLFF. Written as DNA, the CDR3 is TGTGCCAGCAGCTTAGACACGGGCCGGAGCGAAAAACTGTTTTTT.

The rearrangement uses TRBV19 and TRBJ2-7, with 8 bases lining up with TRBD1. The germline V gene has CDR1 LNHDA and CDR2 SQIVND (reference sequence). This CDR3 has 15 residues. V shed 5 bases, J shed 1 base, and the junction held 7 bases outside the gene matches. The CDR3 bases are TGTGCCAGTAGTCGGACAGGGAAAGGGTCCTACGAGCAGTACTTC. Its translation is CASSRTGKGSYEQYF. The full variable domain, rest sourced from reference TRBV19 and TRBJ2-7, is DGGITQSPKYLFRKEGQNVTLSCEQNLNHDAMYWYRQDPGQGLRLIYYSQIVNDFQKGDIAEGYSVSREKKESFPLTVTSAQKNPTAFYLCASSRTGKGSYEQYFGPGTRLTVT.

The chain joins TRBV7-3 to TRBJ1-2; 7 nucleotides align to TRBD1. The CDR3 is 14 residues long. The J segment lost 5 bases and the V segment lost 6 bases, leaving 9 bases of the junction unmatched. Germline V lookup: CDR1 SGHTA, CDR2 FQGTGA. The chain's CDR3 is CASRGGGTVYGYTF. The DNA for the CDR3 is TGTGCCAGCAGGGGTGGGGGGACAGTGTATGGCTACACCTTC.

The V call is TRBV11-3, the J call TRBJ1-3; D is undetermined. Looked up from germline, CDR1 is SGHNT and CDR2 is YENEEA. This CDR3 contains 13 residues. V was shortened by 3 bases and J by 3 bases, with 6 bases between the two germline ends. The CDR3 reads CASSFKGGNTIYF. CDR3 DNA sequence: TGTGCCAGCAGCTTTAAGGGTGGAAACACCATATATTTT.

This chain connects TRBV4-3 to TRBJ2-1; D unclear. The CDR3 is 14 amino acids. Germline V CDR1 and CDR2: LGHNA, YSLEER. V was cut by 3 bases and J by 7 bases, with 13 bases left in between. The CDR3 region has the DNA TGCGCCAGCAGCCAGGGATCCCTCAATAATGAGCAGTTCTTC. Translation gives CASSQGSLNNEQFF.

The V call is TRBV5-4, the J call TRBJ2-3; D may be TRBD1 (6 bases). V was clipped by 4 bases and J by 0 bases, with 18 bases between them. The V gene's germline CDR1 is SGHNT and CDR2 YYREEE (reference sequence). The CDR3 loop spans 17 amino acids. The CDR3 sequence: CASSKYTGSSSTDTQYF. The CDR3 bases are TGTGCCAGCAGCAAGTATACAGGGTCCTCTAGCACAGATACGCAGTATTTT.

The rearrangement uses TRBV18 and TRBJ2-7; maybe TRBD2 (5 bases). Germline CDR1 is KGHSH and CDR2 is LQKENI. The CDR3 extends over 14 amino acids. The ends were cut back, 3 bases at V and 0 bases at J, with 9 bases in the middle. CDR3 DNA: TGTGCCAGCTCACCCACTAGAAGCTCCTACGAGCAGTACTTC. It specifies CASSPTRSSYEQYF.

The chain links TRBV5-1 to TRBJ1-2; possibly TRBD1 for D (6 bases). The germline V gene has CDR1 SGHRS and CDR2 YFSETQ. V gave up 3 bases and J gave up 7 bases, with 16 bases separating them. The CDR3 has 14 amino acids. CDR3 residues: CASSSGNRDGGYTF. As DNA, the CDR3 is TGCGCCAGCAGCTCCGGTAACAGGGACGGTGGCTACACCTTC.

Written as DNA, the CDR3 is TGTGCCTGGAGTCCTAGTCAATTAAGCTACGAGCAGTACTTC. Translation gives CAWSPSQLSYEQYF. The V and J genes are TRBV30 and TRBJ2-7; D ambiguous. Per the germline V gene, CDR1 is GTSNPN and CDR2 is SVGIG (reference sequence). The CDR3 has 14 residues. V dropped 2 bases and J dropped 3 bases, with 14 bases sitting between them.

This chain uses TRBV9 with TRBJ2-7, with a tentative D call TRBD1 (5 bases). This CDR3 contains 12 residues. Germline V lookup: CDR1 SGDLS, CDR2 YYNGEE. Trimming cost V 7 bases and J 5 bases, with 13 bases left between them. The chain's CDR3 is CASSQGTHEQYF. DNA for the CDR3: TGTGCCAGCTCTCAGGGCACCCACGAGCAGTACTTC.

The chain is built from TRBV6-2 or TRBV6-3 and TRBJ2-2; 8 bases align to TRBD2. The CDR3 runs to 16 residues. J gave up 5 bases and V 6 bases, and 11 bases lay outside the gene matches. Per the germline V gene, CDR1 is MNHEY and CDR2 is SVGEGT. The CDR3 protein is CASSSPPGGRTGELFF. The CDR3 nucleotides are TGTGCCAGCAGCTCACCTCCGGGGGGGAGGACCGGGGAGCTGTTTTTT.

CDR3 nucleotides: TGTGCCAGCTCACCTGCTAGCGGAAACTACGAGCAGTACTTC. As protein: CASSPASGNYEQYF. J is TRBJ2-7 and V is TRBV18; 7 bases map to TRBD2. Looked up from germline, CDR1 is KGHSH and CDR2 is LQKENI. CDR3 length: 14 residues. J lost 3 bases, V lost 3 bases, and 5 bases had no gene match.

This chain connects TRBV7-9 to TRBJ1-1; TRBD1 is a possible D gene (6 bases). The germline gives CDR1 SEHNR, CDR2 FQNEAQ (reference sequence). V was trimmed by 6 bases and J by 4 bases, leaving 15 bases between them. This CDR3 spans 14 amino acids. The CDR3 sequence is CASRPYTGITEAFF. CDR3 nucleotide sequence: TGTGCCAGCAGACCCTATACAGGGATCACTGAAGCTTTCTTT.

The V and J genes are TRBV5-6 and TRBJ1-4, with D maybe TRBD1 (6 bases). CDR3 length: 15 residues. Germline CDR1 and CDR2: SGHDT and YYEEEE. Trimming removed 4 bases from V and 4 bases from J, with 14 bases in between. The CDR3 loop reads CASSHGGRLNEKLFF. For the CDR3, the DNA is TGTGCCAGCAGCCATGGGGGGCGCCTTAATGAAAAACTGTTTTTT.

This clone came up once. The chain combines TRBV19 with TRBJ1-4, with a weak D call TRBD1 (5 bases). The CDR3 is made up of 16 amino acids. Trimming took 6 bases from V and 6 from J, leaving 20 bases between them. Per the germline V gene, CDR1 is LNHDA and CDR2 is SQIVND (reference sequence). The CDR3: CASSHNRDESYEKLFF. CDR3 nucleotide sequence: TGTGCCAGTAGCCACAACCGGGACGAAAGTTATGAAAAACTGTTTTTT.

The rearrangement joins TRBV2 to TRBJ1-1; D might be TRBD1 (5 bases). The germline CDR1 and CDR2 sequences are SNHLY and FYNNEI. V was shortened by 9 bases and J by 2 bases, with 19 bases between the two germline ends. The CDR3 is 15 amino acids. The CDR3 DNA reads as TGTGCCAGAGAGGGACCGAAAAATTCTAACACTGAAGCTTTCTTT. Amino acid sequence: CAREGPKNSNTEAFF.

This clone was recorded once. The chain recombines TRBV15 with TRBJ2-7; TRBD2 agrees at 7 bases. The J segment lost 0 bases and the V segment lost 9 bases, leaving 2 bases of the junction unmatched. The CDR3 loop spans 12 amino acids. CDR1 and CDR2 from the germline V gene are LNHNV and YYDKDF (reference sequence). This chain's CDR3 is CATGRGSYEQYF. The CDR3 DNA is TGTGCCACAGGGAGGGGCTCCTACGAGCAGTACTTC.

A single count supports this clone. This chain links TRBV7-6 with TRBJ1-3; no clear D. Trimming took off 1 base at V and 3 bases at J, with 13 bases between the two ends. The V gene's germline CDR1 is SGHVS and CDR2 FNYEAQ. CDR3 size: 16 residues. This CDR3 is CASSLVDSRGGNTIYF. DNA for the CDR3: TGTGCCAGCAGCTTAGTCGACTCTCGAGGTGGAAACACCATATATTTT.